A selection of T cell receptor beta chains follows, all from one sample in a study of human T cells and chemical hapten exposure. TCRdb re-analysed the RACE reads in MiXCR, keeping a single row per CDR3 protein. In the table there are about 400,000 distinct CDR3 sequences, roughly 6% of which are singletons. The specimen was whole blood, collected in connection with sensitization to the hapten diphenylcyclopropenone (DPC). The source of these receptors is a woman younger than 35 with alopecia areata. Some clones in this sample may be carry-over from other donors' samples. CDR3s include the opening cysteine and the closing phenylalanine or tryptophan. The order of the fields is V gene, J gene, D gene, clone size, CDR3 protein, CDR3 DNA. The D gene is left open where the match is weak. A row's size may be missing; if present it is once, few, many or a size class.

TRBV7-9	TRBJ2-7	TRBD2	NA	CASSFEDGGAEQYF	TGTGCCAGCAGCTTTGAGGACGGGGGGGCCGAGCAGTACTTC
TRBV6-5	TRBJ1-2	TRBD1	many	CASSYQGANNYGYTF	TGTGCCAGCAGTTATCAGGGGGCAAATAACTATGGCTACACCTTC
TRBV2	TRBJ1-1	NA	NA	CASRPNRVRAFF	TGTGCCAGCAGACCCAACAGGGTTCGTGCTTTCTTT
TRBV29-1	TRBJ2-5	NA	NA	CSVDRGGETQYF	TGCAGCGTTGACCGGGGAGGAGAGACCCAGTACTTC
TRBV6-2/TRBV6-3	TRBJ1-1	TRBD1	many	CASRSGGIAGTEAFF	TGTGCCAGCAGATCAGGGGGCATCGCGGGAACTGAAGCTTTCTTT
TRBV12-3/TRBV12-4	TRBJ2-1	NA	few	CASSPSQQGPPSF	TGTGCCAGCAGTCCTTCTCAACAGGGACCTCCCAGCTTC
TRBV18	TRBJ2-3	TRBD2	many	CASSPLTSGGTDTQYF	TGTGCCAGCTCACCTCTGACTAGCGGGGGAACAGATACGCAGTATTTT
TRBV12-3/TRBV12-4	TRBJ1-2	TRBD1	many	CASSTLGQGYGYTF	TGTGCCAGCAGTACTCTGGGACAGGGCTATGGCTACACCTTC
TRBV7-9	TRBJ1-5	TRBD1	many	CASSLWTGISNQPQHF	TGTGCCAGCAGCTTGTGGACAGGAATTAGCAATCAGCCCCAGCATTTT
TRBV9	TRBJ2-1	TRBD2	NA	CASSVDSGGAKDEQFF	TGTGCCAGCAGCGTCGATAGCGGGGGGGCTAAGGATGAGCAGTTCTTC
TRBV14	TRBJ2-1	TRBD2	few	CASSLRAGGYNNEQFF	TGTGCCAGCAGCCTACGAGCGGGGGGGTATAACAATGAGCAGTTCTTC
TRBV6-2/TRBV6-3	TRBJ2-1	NA	few	CASLGAGEQFF	TGTGCCAGCTTGGGGGCCGGGGAGCAGTTCTTC
TRBV2	TRBJ2-3	NA	NA	CASRSSRGDTQYF	TGTGCCAGCAGATCTAGCCGGGGGGATACGCAGTATTTT
TRBV18	TRBJ1-1	TRBD1	NA	CASSPLSPGQGTEAFF	TGTGCCAGCTCACCTCTTTCCCCCGGACAGGGGACTGAAGCTTTCTTT
TRBV12-3/TRBV12-4	TRBJ2-7	NA	few	CASSRRDTLYEQYF	TGTGCCAGCAGCCGACGGGACACCCTCTACGAGCAGTACTTC
TRBV20-1	TRBJ2-3	NA	NA	CSADGGLLTDTQYF	TGCAGTGCTGACGGCGGACTCCTCACAGATACGCAGTATTTT
TRBV6-5	TRBJ1-1	NA	NA	CASSYDRVGSEAFF	TGTGCCAGCAGTTACGACCGGGTAGGGTCTGAAGCTTTCTTT
TRBV20-1	TRBJ1-1	TRBD1	few	CSAPYSGTGKEAFF	TGCAGTGCTCCTTATTCCGGGACAGGGAAAGAAGCTTTCTTT
TRBV11-1	TRBJ2-7	NA	few	CASSRTGPWGGEQYF	TGTGCCAGCAGCCGCACAGGTCCGTGGGGAGGCGAGCAGTACTTC
TRBV6-5	TRBJ2-1	TRBD2	NA	CASRRTSGGYEQFF	TGTGCCAGCAGGCGGACTAGCGGGGGATATGAGCAGTTCTTC